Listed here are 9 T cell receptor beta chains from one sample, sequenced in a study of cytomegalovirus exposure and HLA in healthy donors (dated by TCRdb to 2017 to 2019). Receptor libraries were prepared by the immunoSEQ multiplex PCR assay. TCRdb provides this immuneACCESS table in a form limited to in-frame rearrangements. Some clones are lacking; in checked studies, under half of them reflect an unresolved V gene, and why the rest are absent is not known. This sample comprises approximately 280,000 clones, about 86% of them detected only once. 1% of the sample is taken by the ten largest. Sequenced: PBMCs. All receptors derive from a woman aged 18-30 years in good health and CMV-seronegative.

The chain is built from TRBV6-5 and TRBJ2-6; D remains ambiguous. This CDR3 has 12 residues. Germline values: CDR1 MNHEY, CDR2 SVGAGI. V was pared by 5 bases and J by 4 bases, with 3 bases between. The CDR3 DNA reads TGTGCCAGCAGTGAGGGGGCCAACGTCCTGACTTTC. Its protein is CASSEGANVLTF.

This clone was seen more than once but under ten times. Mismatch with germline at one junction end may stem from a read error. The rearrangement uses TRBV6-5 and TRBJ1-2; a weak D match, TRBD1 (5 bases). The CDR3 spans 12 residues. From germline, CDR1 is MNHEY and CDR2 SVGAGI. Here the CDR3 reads CASSSPTKTVYF. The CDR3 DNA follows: TGTGCCAGCAGCTCCCCTACGAAGACAGTCTACTTC.

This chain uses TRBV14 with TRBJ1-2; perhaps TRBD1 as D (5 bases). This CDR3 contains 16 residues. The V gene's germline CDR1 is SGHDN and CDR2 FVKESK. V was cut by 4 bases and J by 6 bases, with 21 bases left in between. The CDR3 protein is CASSLTVGGDYNGYTF. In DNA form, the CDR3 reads TGTGCCAGCAGCCTAACTGTGGGGGGTGATTACAATGGCTACACCTTC.

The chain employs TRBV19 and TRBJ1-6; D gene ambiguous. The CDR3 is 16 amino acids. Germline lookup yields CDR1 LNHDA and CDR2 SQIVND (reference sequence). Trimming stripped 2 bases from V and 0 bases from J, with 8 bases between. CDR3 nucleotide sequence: TGTGCCAGTAGTATATCATGGAGCTCCTATAATTCACCCCTCCACTTT. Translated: CASSISWSSYNSPLHF.

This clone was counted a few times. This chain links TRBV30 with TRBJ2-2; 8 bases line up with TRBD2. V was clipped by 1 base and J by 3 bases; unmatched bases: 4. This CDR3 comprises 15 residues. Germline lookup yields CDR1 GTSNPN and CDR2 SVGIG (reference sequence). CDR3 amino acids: CAWSGIAGYTGELFF. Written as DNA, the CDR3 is TGTGCCTGGAGTGGAATAGCGGGGTACACCGGGGAGCTGTTTTTT.

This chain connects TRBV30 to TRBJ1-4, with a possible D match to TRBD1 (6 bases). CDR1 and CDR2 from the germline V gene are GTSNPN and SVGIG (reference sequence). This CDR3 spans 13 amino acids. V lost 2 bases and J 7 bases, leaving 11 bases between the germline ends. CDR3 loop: CAWSLGAREKLFF. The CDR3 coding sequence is TGTGCCTGGAGTCTGGGGGCGCGTGAAAAACTGTTTTTT.

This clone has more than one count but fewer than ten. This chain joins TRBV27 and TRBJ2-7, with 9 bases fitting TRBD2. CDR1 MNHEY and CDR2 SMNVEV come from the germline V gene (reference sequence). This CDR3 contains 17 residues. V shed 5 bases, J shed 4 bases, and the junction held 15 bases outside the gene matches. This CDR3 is CASSPDPSGTSFYEQYF. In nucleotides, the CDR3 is TGTGCCAGCAGTCCAGATCCATCCGGGACTAGCTTTTACGAGCAGTACTTC.

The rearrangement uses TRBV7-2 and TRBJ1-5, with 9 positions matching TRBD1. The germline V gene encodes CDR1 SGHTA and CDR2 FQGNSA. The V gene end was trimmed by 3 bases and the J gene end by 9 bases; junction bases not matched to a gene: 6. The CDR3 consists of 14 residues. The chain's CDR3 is CASSFQGQGAPQHF. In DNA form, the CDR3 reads TGTGCCAGCAGCTTCCAGGGACAGGGTGCGCCCCAGCATTTT.

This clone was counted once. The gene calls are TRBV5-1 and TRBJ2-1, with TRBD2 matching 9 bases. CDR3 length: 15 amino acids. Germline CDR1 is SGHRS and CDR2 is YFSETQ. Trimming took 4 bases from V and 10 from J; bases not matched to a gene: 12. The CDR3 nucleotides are TGCGCCAGCAGCGAGACTAGCGGAGGTCGCCACGAGCAGTTCTTC. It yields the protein CASSETSGGRHEQFF.